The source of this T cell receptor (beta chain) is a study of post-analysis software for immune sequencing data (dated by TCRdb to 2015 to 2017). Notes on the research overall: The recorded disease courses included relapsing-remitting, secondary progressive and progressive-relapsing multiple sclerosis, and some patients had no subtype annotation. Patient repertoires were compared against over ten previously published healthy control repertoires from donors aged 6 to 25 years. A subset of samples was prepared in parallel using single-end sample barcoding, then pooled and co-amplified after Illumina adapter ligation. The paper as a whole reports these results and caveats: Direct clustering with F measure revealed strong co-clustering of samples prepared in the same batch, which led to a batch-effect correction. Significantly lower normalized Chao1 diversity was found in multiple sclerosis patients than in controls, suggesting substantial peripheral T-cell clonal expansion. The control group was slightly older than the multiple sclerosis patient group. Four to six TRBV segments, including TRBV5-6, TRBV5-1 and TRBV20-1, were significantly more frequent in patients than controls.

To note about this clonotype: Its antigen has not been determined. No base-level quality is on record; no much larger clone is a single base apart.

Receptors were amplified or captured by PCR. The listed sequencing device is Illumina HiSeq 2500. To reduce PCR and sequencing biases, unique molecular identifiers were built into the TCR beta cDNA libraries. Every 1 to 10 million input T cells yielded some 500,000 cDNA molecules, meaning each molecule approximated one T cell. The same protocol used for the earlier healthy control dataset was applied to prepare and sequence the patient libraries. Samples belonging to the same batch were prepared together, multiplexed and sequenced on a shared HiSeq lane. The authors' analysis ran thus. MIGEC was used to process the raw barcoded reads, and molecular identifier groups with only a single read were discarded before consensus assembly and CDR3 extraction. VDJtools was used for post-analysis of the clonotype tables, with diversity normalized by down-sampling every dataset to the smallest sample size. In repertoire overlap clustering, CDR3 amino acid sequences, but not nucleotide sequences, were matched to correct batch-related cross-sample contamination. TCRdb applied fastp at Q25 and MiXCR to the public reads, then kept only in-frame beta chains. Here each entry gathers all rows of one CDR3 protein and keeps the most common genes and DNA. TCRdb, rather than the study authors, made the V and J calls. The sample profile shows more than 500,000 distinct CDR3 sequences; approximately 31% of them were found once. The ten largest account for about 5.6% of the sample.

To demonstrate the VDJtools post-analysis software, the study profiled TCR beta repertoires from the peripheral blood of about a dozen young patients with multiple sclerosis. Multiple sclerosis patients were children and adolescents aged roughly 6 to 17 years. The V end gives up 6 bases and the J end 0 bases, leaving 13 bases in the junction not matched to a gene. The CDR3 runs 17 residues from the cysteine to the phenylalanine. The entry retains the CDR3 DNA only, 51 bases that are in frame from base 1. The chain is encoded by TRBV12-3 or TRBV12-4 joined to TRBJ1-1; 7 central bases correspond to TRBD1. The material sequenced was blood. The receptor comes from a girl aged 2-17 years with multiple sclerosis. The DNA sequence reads TGTGCCAGCAGGCCCACACTCCAACAGGGGATGAACACTGAAGCTTTCTTT. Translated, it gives CASRPTLQQGMNTEAFF.